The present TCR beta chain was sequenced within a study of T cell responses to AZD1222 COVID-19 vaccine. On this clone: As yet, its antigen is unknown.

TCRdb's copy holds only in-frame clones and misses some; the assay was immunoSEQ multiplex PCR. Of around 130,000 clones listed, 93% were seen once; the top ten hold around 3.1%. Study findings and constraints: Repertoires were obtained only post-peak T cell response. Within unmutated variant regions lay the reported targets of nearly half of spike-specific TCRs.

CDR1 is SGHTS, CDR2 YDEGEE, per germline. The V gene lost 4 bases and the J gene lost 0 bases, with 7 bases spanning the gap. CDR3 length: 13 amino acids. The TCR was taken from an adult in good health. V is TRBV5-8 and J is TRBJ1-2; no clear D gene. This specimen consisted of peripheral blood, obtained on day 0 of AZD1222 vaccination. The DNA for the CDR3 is TGTGCCAGCAGCAGCAGAGCTAACTATGGCTACACCTTC. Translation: CASSSRANYGYTF.